Listed below are T cell receptor beta chains from one sample, sequenced in a study of blood T cell repertoires in COVID-19. Profiled with immunoSEQ multiplex PCR; TCRdb holds only in-frame clones, not every one. The repertoire holds more than 200,000 clones, with about nine tenths as singletons. Input material: PBMCs or T cells enriched from blood (not recorded which). The receptors were gathered from a young woman with acute COVID-19. Both conserved end residues are part of each CDR3. D genes are given only for firm matches.

>TRBJ2-1|TRBV2|.
TGTGCCAGCAGCCACGGGGTAGCGGCAAACAATGAGCAGTTCTTC
CASSHGVAANNEQFF
>TRBJ2-7|TRBV21-1|.
TGTGCCAGCAGGTCCGGAGACTTACTCTGCTCCTACGAGCAGTACTTC
CASRSGDLLCSYEQYF
>TRBJ1-5|TRBV19|.
TGTGCCAGTAGTGCAGCAGGGCAAATTAGCAATCAGCCCCAGCATTTT
CASSAAGQISNQPQHF
>TRBJ2-3|TRBV2|.
TGTGCCAGCAGGCTTGGGGGGGATACGCAGTATTTT
CASRLGGDTQYF
>TRBJ1-4|TRBV7-2|.
TGTGCCAGCAGATACACCGGGATGACAACTAATGAAAAACTGTTTTTT
CASRYTGMTTNEKLFF
>TRBJ2-3|TRBV5-1|TRBD2
TGCGCCAGCAGCTTGGGCGGGGGGGCGGATCGGCTGATGGATACGCAGTATTTT
CASSLGGGADRLMDTQYF
>TRBJ2-1|TRBV28|TRBD2
TGTGCCAGCAGTTTGCGGACTAGCGGGAGGAACAATGAGCAGTTCTTC
CASSLRTSGRNNEQFF
>TRBJ1-4|TRBV28|TRBD1
TGTGCCAGCACCTCAGCAGGGGGTGGGACTAATGAAAAACTGTTTTTT
CASTSAGGGTNEKLFF
>TRBJ2-1|TRBV3-1/TRBV3-2|.
TGTGCCAGCAGCCAAGATCAGGGACTTTCTTTCAATGAGCAGTTCTTC
CASSQDQGLSFNEQFF
>TRBJ2-5|TRBV6-5|TRBD1
TGTGCCAGCAGTCAGGGGGCAGAGACCCAGTACTTC
CASSQGAETQYF